This passage covers 7 T cell receptor beta chains from one sample sequenced in a study of cytomegalovirus exposure and HLA in healthy donors. PCR involved 60 Vbeta and 13 Jbeta primers. The method was immunoSEQ multiplex PCR; TCRdb's version includes in-frame clones alone and lacks a portion of them. The table includes 100,000 to 150,000 clones, almost 80% detected once. The sample consisted of PBMCs. The receptor set was obtained from a female donor in good health and CMV-seronegative.

The rearrangement uses TRBV19 and TRBJ1-1; D gene uncertain. CDR3 length: 15 amino acids. V lost 3 bases and J lost 3, with 14 bases in between. CDR1 and CDR2 (germline): LNHDA, SQIVND (reference sequence). This CDR3 reads CASSIRWQDHTEAFF. CDR3 bases: TGTGCCAGTAGTATTCGGTGGCAGGATCACACTGAAGCTTTCTTT.

J is TRBJ2-2 and V is TRBV21-1; the table names TRBD2, a call not compared with the DNA. TRBV21-1 is labeled a pseudogene. The length of the CDR3 is 16 residues. This chain's CDR3 is CASSNRASGSCGELFF. DNA of the CDR3: TGTGCCAGCAGCAATAGAGCTAGCGGGAGTTGCGGGGAGCTGTTTTTT.

The chain recombines TRBV27 with TRBJ2-7, with 7 positions matching TRBD1. The CDR3 extends over 14 amino acids. Germline V lookup: CDR1 MNHEY, CDR2 SMNVEV (reference sequence). V trimming: 11 bases; J trimming: 3 bases; junction bases outside the gene matches: 13. The CDR3 DNA reads TGTGCCCGCCGCAGGGCAGGGGGTTACTACGAGCAGTACTTC. This translates into CARRRAGGYYEQYF.

This chain connects TRBV5-6 to TRBJ2-7; TRBD1 matches 11 bases. The V segment lost 5 bases and the J segment 0 bases; nucleotides outside the gene matches: 4. The CDR3 extends over 15 amino acids. CDR1 is SGHDT, CDR2 YYEEEE, per germline. The CDR3 spells CASSWTGGFSYEQYF. CDR3 in DNA: TGTGCCAGCAGTTGGACAGGGGGCTTCTCCTACGAGCAGTACTTC.

This clone occurred a few times. CDR3 region: CSALYNEQYF. CDR3 sequence (DNA): TGCAGTGCCCTGTACAACGAGCAGTACTTC. V is TRBV20-1 and J is TRBJ2-7; no firm D call. Per the germline V gene, CDR1 is DFQATT and CDR2 is SNEGSKA (reference sequence). There are 10 residues in the CDR3. Trimming took 6 bases from V and 5 from J, leaving 8 bases between them.

This clone showed up just a few times. The J gene is TRBJ1-5, the V gene TRBV19; no clear D gene. The CDR3 is made up of 12 amino acids. V lost 5 bases, J lost 3 bases, and 5 bases lay in between. Germline V gene lookup returns CDR1 LNHDA and CDR2 SQIVND (reference sequence). The CDR3 is CASSPTNQPQHF. The CDR3 DNA sequence: TGTGCCAGTAGTCCTACCAATCAGCCCCAGCATTTT.

This sequence joins TRBV11-2 and TRBJ2-7; TRBD2 might be the D (6 bases). Trimming cost V 3 bases and J 2 bases, with 14 bases left between them. Per the germline V gene, CDR1 is SGHAT and CDR2 is FQNNGV. CDR3 length: 15 residues. The CDR3, as DNA: TGTGCCAGCAGCTTGGAGGGACTGGCGCCCTACGAGCAGTACTTC. Its translation is CASSLEGLAPYEQYF.